This T cell receptor (beta chain) appears in the sequencing data of a study of CD8+ T cells in alopecia areata. Study-wide results and limits: Normal scalp showed lower clonality than lesional scalp, especially alopecia totalis/universalis.

Regarding this clone: Its antigen is currently unknown.

Extraction of RNA preceded its reverse transcription into cDNA, which served as the sequencing template. Some clones are missing from TCRdb's copy, which holds only in-frame ones; the method was immunoSEQ multiplex PCR. The table has 150,000 to 200,000 clones, 59% seen once; the top ten hold approximately 14%. The CDR3 runs to 16 residues. Germline V lookup: CDR1 SEHNR, CDR2 FQNEAQ (reference sequence). V lost 1 base to trimming and J lost 2 bases; unmatched junction nucleotides: 2. The genes are TRBV7-9 and TRBJ2-7; 13 bases are a match to TRBD2. This specimen consisted of CD4+ T cells sorted from blood, obtained at week 0. The clonotype was recovered from a human donor with alopecia areata. The CDR3 nucleotides are TGTGCCAGCAGCTTAGAAACTAGCGGGGGGGCCTACGAGCAGTACTTC. It codes for CASSLETSGGAYEQYF. Full variable domain (missing parts from reference TRBV7-9 and TRBJ2-7): DTGVSQNPRHKITKRGQNVTFRCDPISEHNRLYWYRQTLGQGPEFLTYFQNEAQLEKSRLLSDRFSAERPKGSFSTLEIQRTEQGDSAMYLCASSLETSGGAYEQYFGPGTRLTVT.